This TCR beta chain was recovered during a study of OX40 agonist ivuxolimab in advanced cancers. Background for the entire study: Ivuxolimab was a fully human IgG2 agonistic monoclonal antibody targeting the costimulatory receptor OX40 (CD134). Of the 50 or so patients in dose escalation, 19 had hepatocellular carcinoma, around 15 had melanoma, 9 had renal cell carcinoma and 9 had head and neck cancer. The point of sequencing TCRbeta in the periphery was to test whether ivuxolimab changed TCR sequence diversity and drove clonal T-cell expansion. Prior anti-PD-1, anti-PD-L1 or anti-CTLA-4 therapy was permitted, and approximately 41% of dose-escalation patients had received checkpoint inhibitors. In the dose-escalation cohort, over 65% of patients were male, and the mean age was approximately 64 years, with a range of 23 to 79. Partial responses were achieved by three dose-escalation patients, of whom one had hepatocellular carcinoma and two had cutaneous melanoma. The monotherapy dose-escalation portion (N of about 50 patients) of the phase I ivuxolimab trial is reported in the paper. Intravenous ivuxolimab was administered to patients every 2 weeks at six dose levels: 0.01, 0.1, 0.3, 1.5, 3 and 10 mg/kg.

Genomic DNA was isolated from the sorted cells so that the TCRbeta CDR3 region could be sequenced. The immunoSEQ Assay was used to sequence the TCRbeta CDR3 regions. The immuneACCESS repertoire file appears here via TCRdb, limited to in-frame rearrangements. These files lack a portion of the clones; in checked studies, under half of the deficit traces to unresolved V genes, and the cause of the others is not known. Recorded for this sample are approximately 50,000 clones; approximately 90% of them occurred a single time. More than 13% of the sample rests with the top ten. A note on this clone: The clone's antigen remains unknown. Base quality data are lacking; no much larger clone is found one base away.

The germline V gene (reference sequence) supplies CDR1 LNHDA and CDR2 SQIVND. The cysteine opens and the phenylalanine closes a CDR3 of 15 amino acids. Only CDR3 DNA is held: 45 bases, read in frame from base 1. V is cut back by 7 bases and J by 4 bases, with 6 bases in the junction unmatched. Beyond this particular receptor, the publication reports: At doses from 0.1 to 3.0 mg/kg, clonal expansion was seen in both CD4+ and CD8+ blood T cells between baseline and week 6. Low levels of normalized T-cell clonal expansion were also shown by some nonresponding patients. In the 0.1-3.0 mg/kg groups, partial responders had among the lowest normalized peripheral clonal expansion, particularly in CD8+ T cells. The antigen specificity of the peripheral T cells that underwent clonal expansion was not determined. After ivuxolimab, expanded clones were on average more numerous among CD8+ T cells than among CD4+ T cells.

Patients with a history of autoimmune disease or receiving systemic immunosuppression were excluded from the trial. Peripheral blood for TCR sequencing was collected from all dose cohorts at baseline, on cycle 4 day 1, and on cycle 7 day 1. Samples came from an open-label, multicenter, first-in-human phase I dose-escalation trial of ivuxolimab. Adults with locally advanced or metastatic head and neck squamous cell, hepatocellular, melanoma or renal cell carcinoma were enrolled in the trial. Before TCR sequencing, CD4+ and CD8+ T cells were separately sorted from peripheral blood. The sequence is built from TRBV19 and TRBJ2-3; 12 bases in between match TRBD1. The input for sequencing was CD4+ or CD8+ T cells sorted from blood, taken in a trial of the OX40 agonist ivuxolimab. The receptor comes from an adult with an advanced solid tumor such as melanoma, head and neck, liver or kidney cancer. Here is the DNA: TGTGCCAGTACCCCCGGGACAGGGGGCTCAGATACGCAGTATTTT. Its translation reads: CASTPGTGGSDTQYF.